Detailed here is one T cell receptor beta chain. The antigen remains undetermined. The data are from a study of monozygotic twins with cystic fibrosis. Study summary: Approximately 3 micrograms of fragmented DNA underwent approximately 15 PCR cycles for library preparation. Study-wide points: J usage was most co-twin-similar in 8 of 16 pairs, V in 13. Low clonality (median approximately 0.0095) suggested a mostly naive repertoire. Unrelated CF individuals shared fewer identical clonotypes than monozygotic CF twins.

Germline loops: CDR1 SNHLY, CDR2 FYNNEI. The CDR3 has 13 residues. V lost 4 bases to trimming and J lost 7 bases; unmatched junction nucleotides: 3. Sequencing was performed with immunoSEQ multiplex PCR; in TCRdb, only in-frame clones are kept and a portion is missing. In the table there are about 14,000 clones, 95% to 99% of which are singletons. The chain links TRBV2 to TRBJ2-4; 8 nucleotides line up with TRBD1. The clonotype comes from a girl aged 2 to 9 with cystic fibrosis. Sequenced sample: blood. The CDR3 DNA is TGTGCCAGCAGTGTGGCAGGGGGCAACATTCAGTACTTC. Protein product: CASSVAGGNIQYF.